This T cell receptor (beta chain) was profiled in a study of response to subunit inactivated influenza vaccine. V was pared by 8 bases and J by 1 base, with 8 bases between. The CDR3 is 12 amino acids. Looked up from germline, CDR1 is ENHRY and CDR2 is SYGVKD. MiXCR was run by TCRdb on the RT-PCR reads, yielding one entry per CDR3 protein. The sample comprises about 800,000 distinct CDR3 sequences, 20% to 25% of which are singletons, and around 9.6% rests with the top ten. The receptor was derived from a man between 45 and 60 years old who received an inactivated influenza vaccine. The chain uses TRBV10-3 and TRBJ2-5; the D gene is possibly TRBD2 (5 bases). The source was PBMCs from blood, collected approximately 5 days after vaccination. This CDR3 is CAISGSQETQYF. CDR3 bases: TGTGCCATCTCGGGAAGCCAAGAGACCCAGTACTTC.